This T cell receptor (beta chain) comes out of a study of T cell repertoires in cytomegalovirus infection. Study background: CMV epitopes, recently identified HLA-C-restricted and well-studied HLA-B-restricted, were used. A matching HLA type, together with CMV infection, was signaled by public TCR beta signatures. Study-level results: HLA-C-restricted CMV clonotypes gave the most frequent clonotype in two of eight donors. Pooled public TCR beta family frequency picked out CMV carriers with the relevant HLA.

This clonotype was seen more than once but under ten times. The target antigen is unknown. TCRdb called the reads again in MiXCR, with one record for every CDR3 protein. The sample lists around 540,000 distinct CDR3 sequences, 30% to 40% occurring once. V lost 4 bases and J lost 5, with 12 bases in between. Germline CDR1 and CDR2: SGHTA and FQGNSA. CDR3 length: 15 amino acids. The specimen comprised cultured PBMCs, sampled from culture after CMV antigen stimulation. V is TRBV7-2 and J is TRBJ1-6; D is unresolved. This sequence was found in a human donor in good health (CMV status not recorded). Some clones in this sample may be carry-over from other donors' samples. The CDR3 DNA reads TGTGCCAGCAGCTCCTCGACATCTAATAATTCACCCCTCCACTTT. It translates to CASSSSTSNNSPLHF.